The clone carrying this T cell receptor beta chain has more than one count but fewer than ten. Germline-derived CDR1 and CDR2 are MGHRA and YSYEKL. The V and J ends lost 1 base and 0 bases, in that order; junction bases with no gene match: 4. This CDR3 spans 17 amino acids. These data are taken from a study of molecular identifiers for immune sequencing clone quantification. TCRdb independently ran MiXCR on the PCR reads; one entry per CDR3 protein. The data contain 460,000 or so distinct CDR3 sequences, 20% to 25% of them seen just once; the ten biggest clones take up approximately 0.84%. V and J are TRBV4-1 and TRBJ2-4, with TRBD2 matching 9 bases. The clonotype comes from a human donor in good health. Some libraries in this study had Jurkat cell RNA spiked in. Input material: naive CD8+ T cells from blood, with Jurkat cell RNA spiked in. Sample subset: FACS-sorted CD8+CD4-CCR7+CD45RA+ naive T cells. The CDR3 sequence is CASSQGLAAIAKNIQYF. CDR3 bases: TGCGCCAGCAGCCAAGGACTAGCGGCGATAGCCAAAAACATTCAGTACTTC.